The entry below describes one TCR beta chain. This specimen comes from a study of blood T cell repertoires in COVID-19. Across the whole study: From the United States, Italy and Spain came samples of acute and convalescent COVID-19. Nucleic acid was either cDNA or gDNA, and it came from T cells, B-cell-depleted T cells, or PBMCs.

Donors were grouped by their self-reported clinical history. The germline CDR1 and CDR2 sequences are MNHNS and SASEGT. The CDR3 totals 14 residues. With 3 bases removed from V and 1 base from J, the gap between germline ends came to 9 bases. In the original processing: Researchers report that nucleated cell counts were estimated from reference gene primer amplification. Produced via immunoSEQ multiplex PCR; TCRdb's table is partial and in-frame only. The DNA was the basis for D and trimming; V, J and clone size are from that table. This table has hundreds of thousands of clones, 85% to 90% appearing once.

The chain is built from TRBV6-1 and TRBJ1-1; possible D gene TRBD1, 6 bases. Sequences were obtained from PBMCs or T cells enriched from blood (not recorded which). This receptor was taken from a woman younger than 35 who had recovered from COVID-19. This chain's CDR3 is CASSEGRGNTEAFF. Written as DNA, the CDR3 is TGTGCCAGCAGTGAGGGCAGGGGGAACACTGAAGCTTTCTTT.